The clone carrying this T cell receptor (beta chain) was picked up a small number of times. V lost 5 bases and J lost 6; bases outside the gene matches: 3. The germline V gene encodes CDR1 SQVTM and CDR2 ANQGSEA. The length of the CDR3 is 12 residues. A second PCR, run for roughly 7 to 11 cycles, used a sample-barcoded 5' primer plus a J-beta primer mix. TCRdb analysed the 5' RACE reads with MiXCR anew, one entry per CDR3 protein. The table includes 1,100,000 or so distinct CDR3 sequences, around 43% detected once. The source of the sample is a study of blood T cells in healthy people across ages. The chain uses TRBV29-1 and TRBJ2-1; TRBD2 aligns across 8 bases. The sequenced sample consisted of blood. The clonotype originates from a woman aged 60-75 years in good health. This chain's CDR3 is CSVLAGPNEQFF. The CDR3 DNA reads as TGCAGCGTTTTAGCGGGACCCAATGAGCAGTTCTTC.